Only a few counts were recorded for the clone carrying this T cell receptor (beta chain). Antigen specificity is unknown. MiXCR was run by TCRdb on the 5' RACE reads, yielding one entry per CDR3 protein. The data hold 100,000 to 120,000 distinct CDR3 sequences, with about a sixth observed a single time. This entry is derived from a study of T-cell memory formation after mild COVID-19. Broader study findings: There were some responding clones in pre-infection memory, which suggested that cross-reactive memory had joined. CD4+ clones that contracted lay mainly in CM and EM; CD8+ ones lay in EMRA.

The receptor comes from a man in his late teens or twenties who had mild COVID-19 (a few samples of this study predate the infection). Cell type and time point are not known. Sequenced sample: PBMCs or a T cell subset sorted from them (not recorded which).

CDR3 bases: TGTGCCACCAGTGATAGACAGGGGCCCTCCTACGAGCAGTACTTC. It is translated as CATSDRQGPSYEQYF. The V call is TRBV24-1, the J call TRBJ2-7, with TRBD1 matching 8 bases. In germline, CDR1 is KGHDR, CDR2 SFDVKD. This CDR3 has 15 residues. Trimming cost V 3 bases and J 0 bases; bases outside gene matches: 3.